This T cell receptor beta chain emerged from a study of vaccination and CD4 T cells after COVID-19. With the Oncomine TCR Beta short-read assay, DNA from cultured CD4+ T cells was sequenced. TCRdb independently ran MiXCR on the PCR reads; one entry per CDR3 protein. The table lists about 21,000 distinct CDR3 sequences, approximately 42% of them singletons. Note on this clonotype: Its antigen remains unidentified.

The time point denotes: late sampling 161 to 241 days after vaccination in a few convalescent patients. Treatment meaning: roughly nine-day PBMC culture with coronavirus spike peptide pools or control peptides (ViraFEST assay). Patients returned positive PCR results between March and December 2020, earlier than US Alpha, Beta and Delta variants. Germline CDR1 reads SEHNR; CDR2 reads FQNEAQ (reference sequence). The V gene end was trimmed by 3 bases and the J gene end by 6 bases; junction bases not matched to a gene: 7. This CDR3 spans 15 amino acids. The source was CD4+ T cells from blood, cultured in vitro, collected about 7 months after SARS-CoV-2 vaccination. This chain joins TRBV7-9 and TRBJ2-1; TRBD2 matches 8 bases. This TCR derives from a human donor who had recovered from COVID-19. The CDR3 DNA follows: TGTGCCAGCAGCTTTGGGCGGGAGGTGAGCAATGAGCAGTTCTTC. Its translation: CASSFGREVSNEQFF.